The next 25 T cell receptor beta chains were all read from a single sample in a study of blood T cell repertoires in COVID-19. The repertoire was sequenced with immunoSEQ multiplex PCR; TCRdb's copy has only in-frame clones and lacks some. The table lists a few hundred thousand clones, around nine tenths of them singletons, with approximately 5.1% in the top ten. Specimen: peripheral blood. The receptors shown here come from an older woman with COVID-19, enrolled during active disease.

The CDR3 coding sequence is TGTGCCAGCAGTGGAAGACAGGGGGCGGGTGAGCAGTTCTTC. This codes for CASSGRQGAGEQFF. V gene TRBV27 combines with J gene TRBJ2-1, with TRBD1 matching 10 bases. CDR3 length equals 14 residues. Germline CDR1 MNHEY, CDR2 SMNVEV (reference sequence). The V segment lost 5 bases and the J segment 9 bases; nucleotides outside the gene matches: 7.

The chain uses TRBV28 and TRBJ2-5; TRBD2 matches at 13 bases. CDR1 and CDR2 from the germline V gene are MDHEN and SYDVKM. V trimming: 5 bases; J trimming: 3 bases; junction bases outside the gene matches: 0. This CDR3 is 14 amino acids long. CDR3 loop: CASSGTSGEETQYF. The CDR3 DNA is TGTGCCAGCAGTGGGACTAGCGGGGAAGAGACCCAGTACTTC.

The chain joins TRBV5-1 to TRBJ1-4, with 10 bases matching TRBD1. V dropped 0 bases and J dropped 5; count of bases not matched to a gene: 10. The CDR3 totals 18 residues. Germline CDR1 and CDR2: SGHRS and YFSETQ. This chain's CDR3 is CASSLATGGVSGNEKLFF. DNA of the CDR3: TGCGCCAGCAGCTTGGCGACAGGGGGCGTTTCAGGGAATGAAAAACTGTTTTTT. Full variable domain (missing parts from reference TRBV5-1 and TRBJ1-4): KAGVTQTPRYLIKTRGQQVTLSCSPISGHRSVSWYQQTPGQGLQFLFEYFSETQRNKGNFPGRFSGRQFSNSRSEMNVSTLELGDSALYLCASSLATGGVSGNEKLFFGSGTQLSVL.

This chain links TRBV2 with TRBJ1-1, with 11 nucleotides matching TRBD1. Germline values: CDR1 SNHLY, CDR2 FYNNEI. This CDR3 is built from 17 residues. The V and J ends lost 4 bases and 1 base, in that order; junction bases with no gene match: 8. The CDR3 here is CASSGDRGVWRNTEAFF. In DNA, the CDR3 is TGTGCCAGCAGTGGGGACAGGGGGGTATGGCGGAACACTGAAGCTTTCTTT.

The chain recombines TRBV28 with TRBJ2-7, with TRBD1 as a possible D gene (6 bases). Germline loops: CDR1 MDHEN, CDR2 SYDVKM. The CDR3 extends over 13 amino acids. V lost 6 bases and J 5 bases, leaving 14 bases between the germline ends. CDR3 sequence: CASRGASTHEQYF. CDR3 DNA sequence: TGTGCCAGCAGGGGGGCCTCGACTCACGAGCAGTACTTC.

The rearrangement uses TRBV28 and TRBJ2-3, with D tentatively TRBD2 (6 bases). V was trimmed by 3 bases and J by 4 bases, leaving 14 bases between them. The length of the CDR3 is 15 residues. Germline V gene data show CDR1 as MDHEN and CDR2 as SYDVKM. CDR3 region: CASSFLRGSSDTQYF. In nucleotides, the CDR3 is TGTGCCAGCAGTTTTCTTCGGGGGAGTTCAGATACGCAGTATTTT.

The chain is built from TRBV4-1 and TRBJ2-1; possible D gene TRBD2, 6 bases. With 1 base removed from V and 0 bases from J, the gap between germline ends came to 7 bases. Per the germline V gene, CDR1 is MGHRA and CDR2 is YSYEKL. The CDR3 length is 15 residues. DNA for the CDR3: TGCGCCAGCAGCCAAGGGCGGGGCTCCTACAATGAGCAGTTCTTC. Its translation: CASSQGRGSYNEQFF.

The rearrangement joins TRBV24-1 to TRBJ2-2; 13 nucleotides agree with TRBD2. This CDR3 is built from 18 residues. Per germline, CDR1 KGHDR and CDR2 SFDVKD. J was trimmed by 4 bases and V by 3 bases; bases with no gene match: 7. CDR3 residues: CATSDVGLAGSRTGELFF. The CDR3 DNA follows: TGTGCCACCAGTGATGTGGGACTAGCGGGAAGTCGCACCGGGGAGCTGTTTTTT.

The genes are TRBV15 and TRBJ2-1, with 11 bases lining up with TRBD2. The CDR3 is 16 residues long. Per the germline V gene, CDR1 is LNHNV and CDR2 is YYDKDF (reference sequence). Germline trimming cut 1 base from V and 5 bases from J; bases unmatched to any gene: 4. This chain's CDR3 is CATSRASGRRHNEQFF. For the CDR3, the DNA is TGTGCCACCAGCAGAGCTAGCGGGAGGAGGCACAATGAGCAGTTCTTC.

This chain uses TRBV30 with TRBJ1-5, with TRBD1 as a possible D gene (5 bases). The CDR3 totals 13 residues. V lost 1 base, J lost 1 base, and 5 bases lay in between. Germline CDR1 is GTSNPN and CDR2 is SVGIG (reference sequence). The CDR3 sequence: CAWSEGSNQPQHF. CDR3 DNA: TGTGCCTGGAGTGAGGGGAGCAATCAGCCCCAGCATTTT.

The chain employs TRBV18 and TRBJ1-5; weak D call: TRBD1 (6 bases). Germline V gene data show CDR1 as KGHSH and CDR2 as LQKENI. The CDR3 is 14 residues long. V was cut by 4 bases and J by 5 bases, with 12 bases left in between. CDR3 sequence reads: CASSQQGGDQPQHF. The CDR3 bases are TGTGCCAGCTCACAACAGGGAGGGGATCAGCCCCAGCATTTT.

The V gene is TRBV6-5, the J gene TRBJ2-7, with TRBD1 matching 7 bases. The V segment lost 6 bases and the J segment 4 bases; nucleotides outside the gene matches: 6. Germline V gene data show CDR1 as MNHEY and CDR2 as SVGAGI. CDR3 length: 13 residues. The CDR3 DNA follows: TGTGCCAGCAGCAAGGGACAGTGGTACGAGCAGTACTTC. Protein sequence: CASSKGQWYEQYF.

This rearrangement joins TRBV3-1 (or the pseudogene TRBV3-2) to TRBJ2-2, with D possibly being TRBD2 (6 bases). Trimming removed 2 bases from V and 6 bases from J, with 16 bases in between. CDR3 length: 16 residues. The germline V gene has CDR1 LGHDT and CDR2 YNNKEL (reference sequence). The CDR3 region is CASSQRALASPGELFF. The CDR3 region has the DNA TGTGCCAGCAGCCAAAGGGCGCTAGCGTCGCCCGGGGAGCTGTTTTTT.

V gene TRBV19 combines with J gene TRBJ1-5; the D gene is possibly TRBD1 (6 bases). Deletions cut 3 bases from V and 2 bases from J, with 11 bases between. The CDR3 has 15 amino acids. CDR1 LNHDA and CDR2 SQIVND come from the germline V gene (reference sequence). The CDR3 DNA reads as TGTGCCAGTAGTATGGGGGCAGGGGGCAATCAGCCCCAGCATTTT. Protein sequence: CASSMGAGGNQPQHF.

The J gene is TRBJ1-1, the V gene TRBV29-1, with 7 bases that match TRBD1. The V gene end was trimmed by 0 bases and the J gene end by 10 bases; junction bases not matched to a gene: 11. The germline V gene encodes CDR1 SQVTM and CDR2 ANQGSEA. The CDR3 is 14 residues long. The DNA for the CDR3 is TGCAGCGTTGAAGATTCAAGGGGGCGGGTTGGAGCTTTCTTT. Its translation is CSVEDSRGRVGAFF.

The gene calls are TRBV6-1 and TRBJ2-6, with 9 bases identical to TRBD1. CDR1 and CDR2 (germline): MNHNS, SASEGT. V shed 3 bases and J 4 bases; nucleotides not matched to a gene: 7. The CDR3 extends over 17 amino acids. The CDR3 sequence is CASSEGDRVSGANVLTF. The CDR3, as DNA: TGTGCCAGCAGTGAGGGGGACAGGGTTTCCGGGGCCAACGTCCTGACTTTC.

The rearrangement uses TRBV7-8 and TRBJ1-6, with D unresolved. Germline CDR1 and CDR2: SGHVS and FQNEAQ. The CDR3 totals 17 residues. Trimming pared 5 bases from V and 0 bases from J, leaving 14 bases between. CDR3 amino acids: CASSPLIASSYNSPLHF. The DNA of the CDR3 is TGTGCCAGCAGCCCCCTCATCGCGAGCTCCTATAATTCACCCCTCCACTTT.

The V call is TRBV9, the J call TRBJ2-3; D might be TRBD2 (6 bases). The CDR3 has 17 residues. V lost 1 base and J 0 bases, leaving 15 bases between the germline ends. CDR1 and CDR2 (germline): SGDLS, YYNGEE. Written as DNA, the CDR3 is TGTGCCAGCAGCGTACCGGGACTCCCCGCTAGCACAGATACGCAGTATTTT. This gives the protein CASSVPGLPASTDTQYF.

The V and J genes are TRBV28 and TRBJ1-4; the D gene is possibly TRBD1 (5 bases). Germline-derived CDR1 and CDR2 are MDHEN and SYDVKM. Trimming shortened V by 2 bases and J by 16 bases, and 17 bases separated the two germline ends. The CDR3 loop spans 13 amino acids. The CDR3 DNA sequence: TGTGCCAGCAGTTTAGATTGGGGCAGTCCGGAGTTTTTT. Translation: CASSLDWGSPEFF.

This chain connects TRBV15 to TRBJ1-5; a weak D match, TRBD1 (5 bases). The CDR3 runs to 15 residues. CDR1 and CDR2 from the germline V gene are LNHNV and YYDKDF (reference sequence). The ends were cut back, 3 bases at V and 5 bases at J, with 14 bases in the middle. The CDR3 loop reads CATSSSLGGHQPQHF. In DNA, the CDR3 is TGTGCCACCAGCAGCTCCTTGGGGGGACATCAGCCCCAGCATTTT.

This clone appeared once. The CDR3 DNA reads TGTGCCAGCAGCCCAGAGCAGTTCTTC. As protein: CASSPEQFF. V and J are TRBV3-1 (or the pseudogene TRBV3-2) and TRBJ2-1; D not certain. Germline values: CDR1 LGHDT, CDR2 YNNKEL (reference sequence). The CDR3 has 9 amino acids. The V end lost 4 bases, the J end lost 10 bases, and 2 bases lay between the germline ends.

J is TRBJ2-6 and V is TRBV18; TRBD1 might be the D (5 bases). V was clipped by 2 bases and J by 0 bases, with 11 bases between them. The CDR3 is 17 residues long. Germline values: CDR1 KGHSH, CDR2 LQKENI. CDR3 bases: TGTGCCAGCTCACCAGGGCAGGGTGGCTCTGGGGCCAACGTCCTGACTTTC. This codes for CASSPGQGGSGANVLTF.

About this clone itself: The limits of the CDR3 on the DNA are not certain, so only TCRdb's listed CDR3 is given. The chain recombines TRBV19 with TRBJ2-2; the D segment call TRBD1 is taken from the table without a DNA check. Inclusive of both ends, the CDR3 amounts to 16 amino acids. Germline CDR1 LNHDA, CDR2 SQIVND (reference sequence). The CDR3 loop reads CASSILAPTNTGELFF.

Of note for this clone: Other DNA sequences in this sample translate to the same CDR3. The rearrangement uses TRBV9 and TRBJ1-3; the match to TRBD1 covers 7 bases. Unmatched junction bases numbered 7, after V lost 4 bases and J lost 6 bases. The CDR3 sequence is 14 residues long. CDR1 and CDR2 from the germline V gene are SGDLS and YYNGEE. DNA of the CDR3: TGTGCCAGCAGCTCGCGGACAGGTGAAAACACCATATATTTT. Translated: CASSSRTGENTIYF.

This clone was detected only once. The chain recombines TRBV5-1 with TRBJ1-4; D may be TRBD1 (5 bases). This CDR3 has 14 amino acids. The V gene's germline CDR1 is SGHRS and CDR2 YFSETQ. With 2 bases removed from V and 4 bases from J, the gap between germline ends came to 9 bases. The CDR3 sequence is CASSFSRDNEKLFF. Written as DNA, the CDR3 is TGCGCCAGCAGCTTCTCCAGGGATAATGAAAAACTGTTTTTT.